This T cell receptor beta chain was captured in a study of cytomegalovirus exposure and HLA in healthy donors. Note on this clone: Its target is unknown.

Findings and limits, study-wide: In a later analysis, about 17,000 TCR beta sequences were associated with HLA alleles at 0.05 false discovery rate.

Deletions cut 3 bases from V and 0 bases from J, with 8 bases between. This CDR3 comprises 14 residues. CDR1 and CDR2 (germline): SNHLY, FYNNEI. The PCR employed 60 Vbeta primers together with 13 Jbeta primers. The data were produced by immunoSEQ multiplex PCR, yet TCRdb's version contains in-frame clones alone and is incomplete. The table lists roughly 130,000 clones, 8.5% of them singletons, with under 7% in the top ten. All the people who gave samples were healthy bone marrow donors. The chain is built from TRBV2 and TRBJ1-2; D might be TRBD1 (5 bases). Sequenced: PBMCs. The sequence derives from a man aged 35-49 years in good health and CMV-seronegative. DNA of the CDR3: TGTGCCAGCAGTGATTTAGGGGCTAACTATGGCTACACCTTC. Its translation is CASSDLGANYGYTF.